This passage covers 9 T cell receptor beta chains from one sample sequenced in a study of shared clonotypes between healthy human individuals. Some clones are missing from TCRdb's copy, which holds only in-frame ones; the method was immunoSEQ multiplex PCR. This table has some 2,100,000 clones, 95% appearing once. The specimen sequenced was naive CD4+ T cells sorted from blood. This sample's subset: CD45RA+ positively selected. Receptors were obtained from a man aged 18 to 30 in good health.

This rearrangement joins TRBV19 to TRBJ2-1; a possible D gene is TRBD1 (6 bases). The CDR3 runs 15 residues. Germline CDR1 and CDR2: LNHDA and SQIVND (reference sequence). V gave up 5 bases and J gave up 0 bases, with 11 bases separating them. CDR3 residues: CASSHRAFSYNEQFF. In DNA form, the CDR3 reads TGTGCCAGTAGTCACAGGGCCTTCTCCTACAATGAGCAGTTCTTC.

The chain joins TRBV2 to TRBJ2-5; a possible D gene is TRBD1 (6 bases). Per germline, CDR1 SNHLY and CDR2 FYNNEI. The V end was cut by 6 bases, the J end by 9 bases, with 20 bases between. The CDR3 runs 14 residues. The CDR3 is CASRGAGDGSSQYF. The DNA of the CDR3 is TGTGCCAGCAGGGGGGCAGGGGACGGTTCGTCCCAGTACTTC. Filled out from reference TRBV2 and TRBJ2-5, the complete variable domain reads EPEVTQTPSHQVTQMGQEVILRCVPISNHLYFYWYRQILGQKVEFLVSFYNNEISEKSEIFDDQFSVERPDGSNFTLKIRSTKLEDSAMYFCASRGAGDGSSQYFGPGTRLLVL.

The J gene is TRBJ2-2, the V gene TRBV6-5; no reliable D call. V was trimmed by 7 bases and J by 2 bases, leaving 8 bases between them. Germline V gene sequence: CDR1 MNHEY, CDR2 SVGAGI. There are 13 residues in the CDR3. The CDR3 spells CASKAENTGELFF. The CDR3 DNA sequence: TGTGCCAGCAAGGCGGAAAACACCGGGGAGCTGTTTTTT.

V is TRBV10-3 and J is TRBJ2-2; 8 nucleotides line up with TRBD2. There are 15 residues in the CDR3. Per the germline V gene, CDR1 is ENHRY and CDR2 is SYGVKD. The V gene end was trimmed by 6 bases and the J gene end by 4 bases; junction bases not matched to a gene: 7. The CDR3 sequence is CAIRRTSPGTGELFF. The CDR3 DNA is TGTGCCATCAGACGGACTAGCCCGGGCACCGGGGAGCTGTTTTTT.

In regard to this clone: Different DNA sequences within this sample yield the same CDR3. The chain links TRBV12-5 to TRBJ1-5, with D unresolved. Trimming took off 0 bases at V and 5 bases at J, with 2 bases between the two ends. CDR1 is LGHNT and CDR2 is FRNRAP in the germline V gene. The CDR3 runs 12 residues. CDR3 residues: CASGLVDQPQHF. The CDR3 nucleotides read TGTGCTAGTGGTTTGGTAGATCAGCCCCAGCATTTT. The entire variable domain, with the rest obtained from reference TRBV12-5 and TRBJ1-5, is as follows: DARVTQTPRHKVTEMGQEVTMRCQPILGHNTVFWYRQTMMQGLELLAYFRNRAPLDDSGMPKDRFSAEMPDATLATLKIQPSEPRDSAVYFCASGLVDQPQHFGDGTRLSIL.

This rearrangement joins TRBV19 to TRBJ2-7; 7 bases line up with TRBD2. This CDR3 is 15 amino acids long. The V and J ends lost 1 base and 1 base, in that order; junction bases with no gene match: 4. Germline loops: CDR1 LNHDA, CDR2 SQIVND (reference sequence). The DNA for the CDR3 is TGTGCCAGTAGTATAGCGCGGGAGACGTCCTACGAGCAGTACTTC. Protein product: CASSIARETSYEQYF.

The chain recombines TRBV11-3 with TRBJ2-7; 8 bases fit TRBD2. Per germline, CDR1 SGHNT and CDR2 YENEEA. The CDR3 has 13 residues. V shed 8 bases, J shed 3 bases, and the junction held 6 bases outside the gene matches. The CDR3 nucleotides are TGTGCCAGCGCGGGGGGACCCTACTACGAGCAGTACTTC. Its protein is CASAGGPYYEQYF.

Only one count was recorded for this clone. This chain links TRBV6-1 with TRBJ1-5, with D perhaps TRBD1 (5 bases). V shed 0 bases and J shed 7 bases, with 13 bases lying between them. CDR1 MNHNS and CDR2 SASEGT come from the germline V gene. The CDR3 is 15 residues long. The CDR3 DNA is TGTGCCAGCAGTGAAGCGGGGGGGATAGAGCAGCCCCAGCATTTT. Its protein is CASSEAGGIEQPQHF.

The V gene is TRBV6-6, the J gene TRBJ2-7, with D possibly TRBD1 on 7 matching bases. The germline CDR1 and CDR2 sequences are MNHNY and SVGAGI (reference sequence). Trimming stripped 11 bases from V and 3 bases from J, with 14 bases between. The CDR3 runs to 12 residues. For the CDR3, the DNA is TGTGCCGGGGGGCGGACAGGCTACGAGCAGTACTTC. This encodes CAGGRTGYEQYF.